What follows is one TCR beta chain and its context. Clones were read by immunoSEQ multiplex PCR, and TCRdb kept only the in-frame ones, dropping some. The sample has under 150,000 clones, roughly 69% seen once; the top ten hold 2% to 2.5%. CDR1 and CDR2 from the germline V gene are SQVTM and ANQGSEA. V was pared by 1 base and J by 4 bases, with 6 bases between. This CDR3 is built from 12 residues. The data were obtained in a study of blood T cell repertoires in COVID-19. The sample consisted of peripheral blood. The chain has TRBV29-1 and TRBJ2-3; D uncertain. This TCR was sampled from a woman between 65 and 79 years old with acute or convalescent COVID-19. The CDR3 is CSVEASSDTQYF. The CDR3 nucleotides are TGCAGCGTTGAAGCTTCGTCAGATACGCAGTATTTT.